One and the same sample provided the 10 T cell receptor beta chains below, sequenced in a study of shared clonotypes between healthy human individuals. The naive CD8 population came from CD45RO-negative cells selected for CCR7, without terminally differentiated effector memory CD45RA+ cells. TCRdb's table, derived via immunoSEQ multiplex PCR, lists solely in-frame clones and lacks some. This table has some 580,000 clones, about 98% appearing once. The specimen was naive CD8+ T cells sorted from blood. These receptors originate from a man aged 25-45 years in good health.

The chain carries TRBV29-1 and TRBJ2-6; D uncertain. The CDR3 contains 17 residues. In germline, CDR1 is SQVTM, CDR2 ANQGSEA. V shed 1 base and J shed 0 bases, with 13 bases lying between them. The CDR3 is CSVEAYSKGSGANVLTF. For the CDR3, the DNA is TGCAGCGTTGAAGCGTATTCGAAAGGCTCTGGGGCCAACGTCCTGACTTTC.

The chain combines TRBV25-1 with TRBJ2-3; a weak D match, TRBD1 (5 bases). Germline V CDR1 and CDR2: MGHDK, SYGVNS. Trimming took 3 bases from V and 4 from J, leaving 5 bases between them. The CDR3 spans 12 residues. The chain's CDR3 is CASSEGPDTQYF. CDR3 coding DNA: TGTGCCAGCAGTGAGGGGCCAGATACGCAGTATTTT.

The chain joins TRBV7-8 to TRBJ2-3; 14 bases are a match to TRBD2. The V gene's germline CDR1 is SGHVS and CDR2 FQNEAQ. The CDR3 contains 15 residues. Trimming at V came to 5 bases and at J to 3 bases, leaving 1 base not matched to a gene. The chain's CDR3 is CASSGTSGSTDTQYF. Here the CDR3 DNA reads TGTGCCAGCAGCGGGACTAGCGGGAGTACAGATACGCAGTATTTT.

Of note for this clone: The same CDR3 also results from other DNA sequences found in this sample. The chain recombines TRBV4-1 with TRBJ2-7, with D hard to call. The CDR3 is 13 residues long. V lost 1 base and J 4 bases, leaving 8 bases between the germline ends. Germline V gene lookup returns CDR1 MGHRA and CDR2 YSYEKL. CDR3 sequence reads: CASSQAGPYEQYF. The CDR3 DNA follows: TGCGCCAGCAGCCAAGCGGGCCCATACGAGCAGTACTTC.

The table lists this clone with a few counts. At one end, the junction sequence differs from germline, possibly due to a read error. V is TRBV2 and J is TRBJ1-2; 7 positions match TRBD1. In germline, CDR1 is SNHLY, CDR2 FYNNEI. The length of the CDR3 is 10 residues. DNA for the CDR3: TGTGCCAGCACCGCGGGACAGTTAATCTTC. It specifies CASTAGQLIF. Drawing the rest from reference TRBV2 and TRBJ1-2, the complete variable domain is EPEVTQTPSHQVTQMGQEVILRCVPISNHLYFYWYRQILGQKVEFLVSFYNNEISEKSEIFDDQFSVERPDGSNFTLKIRSTKLEDSAMYFCASTAGQLIFGSGTRLTVV.

The rearrangement uses TRBV19 and TRBJ1-1, with TRBD1 matching over 8 bases. The CDR3 extends over 15 amino acids. The germline V gene has CDR1 LNHDA and CDR2 SQIVND (reference sequence). The trim removed 5 bases at V and 5 bases at J, leaving 10 bases unmatched. Here the CDR3 reads CASSPGTGLGTEAFF. DNA of the CDR3: TGTGCCAGTAGTCCGGGGACAGGCTTGGGGACTGAAGCTTTCTTT.

This clone was seen a single time. This chain links TRBV29-1 with TRBJ2-3; 8 bases match TRBD2. Germline CDR1 is SQVTM and CDR2 is ANQGSEA. V lost 1 base, J lost 2 bases, and 11 bases stayed unmatched. The CDR3 has 17 residues. DNA for the CDR3: TGCAGCGTTGAAGGTGGGTCGGTAGCGGGGATCACAGATACGCAGTATTTT. This encodes CSVEGGSVAGITDTQYF.

This clone was seen just once. The chain recombines TRBV4-1 with TRBJ2-1; 13 bases agree with TRBD2. CDR3 size: 16 residues. V lost 0 bases to trimming and J lost 10 bases; unmatched junction nucleotides: 6. Germline V gene sequence: CDR1 MGHRA, CDR2 YSYEKL. This CDR3 is CASSQEELAGGDEQFF. The CDR3 bases are TGCGCCAGCAGCCAAGAGGAACTAGCGGGAGGGGACGAGCAGTTCTTC.

The chain couples TRBV2 to TRBJ2-2; tentatively, D is TRBD1 (8 bases). The germline V gene encodes CDR1 SNHLY and CDR2 FYNNEI. The CDR3 runs 12 residues. CDR3 in DNA: TGTGCAACAGGGGGGGCTGGCGGGGAGCTGTTTTTT. It specifies CATGGAGGELFF.

V and J are TRBV27 and TRBJ1-2; D may be TRBD1 (5 bases). Germline V gene sequence: CDR1 MNHEY, CDR2 SMNVEV (reference sequence). CDR3 length: 15 amino acids. Trimming stripped 6 bases from V and 0 bases from J, with 14 bases between. The CDR3 here is CASRGQAGPNYGYTF. The CDR3 DNA reads TGTGCCAGCAGGGGTCAAGCAGGGCCTAACTATGGCTACACCTTC.